Following are 32 T cell receptor beta chains from one sample sequenced in a study of shared clonotypes between healthy human individuals. Generated by immunoSEQ multiplex PCR, the TCRdb table keeps only in-frame clones and is missing some. The data contain some 1.5 million clones, 95% to 97% of them seen just once; the ten biggest clones take up over 1%. The specimen was naive CD4+ T cells sorted from blood. Regarding subset: CD45RA+ positively selected. The source of these receptors is a man aged 25-45 years in good health.

As for this clone: This same CDR3 is encoded by further DNA sequences in the sample. The rearrangement links TRBV5-1 to TRBJ2-2; no reliable D call. The CDR3 extends over 14 amino acids. The V and J ends lost 4 bases and 1 base respectively, with 8 bases between them. Germline lookup yields CDR1 SGHRS and CDR2 YFSETQ. The CDR3 sequence is CASSSQGNTGELFF. CDR3 bases: TGCGCCAGCAGCAGCCAAGGGAACACCGGGGAGCTGTTTTTT. Combining the CDR3 with reference TRBV5-1 and TRBJ2-2 gives the whole variable domain KAGVTQTPRYLIKTRGQQVTLSCSPISGHRSVSWYQQTPGQGLQFLFEYFSETQRNKGNFPGRFSGRQFSNSRSEMNVSTLELGDSALYLCASSSQGNTGELFFGEGSRLTVL.

The chain's CDR3 is CASSRHSNTEAFF. CDR3 DNA: TGTGCCAGCTCGCGACATTCGAACACTGAAGCTTTCTTT. This chain links TRBV18 with TRBJ1-1; D remains ambiguous. Germline V gives CDR1 KGHSH, CDR2 LQKENI. The CDR3 spans 13 residues. Trimming shortened V by 6 bases and J by 1 base, and 9 bases separated the two germline ends.

The chain couples TRBV7-6 to TRBJ1-2, with 7 bases lining up with TRBD1. The V gene's germline CDR1 is SGHVS and CDR2 FNYEAQ. The CDR3 sequence is 14 residues long. V was pared by 5 bases and J by 2 bases, with 5 bases of the junction left unmatched. Written as DNA, the CDR3 is TGTGCCAGCAGCCCGCCGGGACAGAACTATGGCTACACCTTC. Its translation is CASSPPGQNYGYTF.

A word on this clone: One junction end disagrees with the germline gene, perhaps due to a read error. The CDR3 bases are TGTGCTAGTAGCGGGACTGGTACAACCTACGAGCAGTACTTC. This translates into CASSGTGTTYEQYF. This rearrangement joins TRBV19 to TRBJ2-7, with TRBD2 matching over 8 bases. Germline values: CDR1 LNHDA, CDR2 SQIVND (reference sequence). This CDR3 comprises 14 residues.

V usage is TRBV30 and J usage is TRBJ2-7, with TRBD1 matching over 7 bases. V lost 7 bases and J lost 7; bases outside the gene matches: 16. The CDR3 extends over 14 amino acids. Germline CDR1 reads GTSNPN; CDR2 reads SVGIG (reference sequence). The CDR3 is CAYQPGQTWGEQYF. CDR3 in DNA: TGTGCCTACCAACCGGGACAGACTTGGGGGGAGCAGTACTTC.

V usage is TRBV5-6 and J usage is TRBJ2-1; possibly TRBD2 for D (6 bases). The V end was cut by 4 bases, the J end by 3 bases, with 14 bases between. Per the germline V gene, CDR1 is SGHDT and CDR2 is YYEEEE. The CDR3 contains 15 residues. The CDR3 DNA reads as TGTGCCAGCAGCCCGGTGGGGCGGGGCTACAATGAGCAGTTCTTC. The encoded protein is CASSPVGRGYNEQFF.

A word on this clone: The sample has other DNA sequences that encode this CDR3 too. This rearrangement joins TRBV7-8 to TRBJ1-4; D ambiguous. Germline assignment: CDR1 SGHVS and CDR2 FQNEAQ. CDR3 length: 13 amino acids. Trimming removed 0 bases from V and 8 bases from J, with 7 bases in between. The CDR3 DNA reads TGTGCCAGCAGCTTAGCGGGCGGGGAAAAACTGTTTTTT. Residues: CASSLAGGEKLFF.

The genes are TRBV15 and TRBJ2-2; the match to TRBD2 covers 10 bases. There are 17 residues in the CDR3. The V gene's germline CDR1 is LNHNV and CDR2 YYDKDF (reference sequence). Trimming at V came to 0 bases and at J to 5 bases, leaving 6 bases not matched to a gene. This chain's CDR3 is CATSREASGSGTGELFF. The CDR3 DNA reads as TGTGCCACCAGCAGAGAGGCTAGCGGGAGTGGGACCGGGGAGCTGTTTTTT.

The rearrangement links TRBV30 to TRBJ2-5; D gene uncertain. Per germline, CDR1 GTSNPN and CDR2 SVGIG (reference sequence). The CDR3 is 12 amino acids. Trimming left V 3 bases short and J 5 bases short, with 10 bases between. CDR3 sequence reads: CAWSGQRETQYF. The CDR3 coding sequence is TGTGCCTGGAGCGGCCAACGGGAGACCCAGTACTTC. Drawing the rest from reference TRBV30 and TRBJ2-5, the complete variable domain is SQTIHQWPATLVQPVGSPLSLECTVEGTSNPNLYWYRQAAGRGLQLLFYSVGIGQISSEVPQNLSASRPQDRQFILSSKKLLLSDSGFYLCAWSGQRETQYFGPGTRLLVL.

The V gene is TRBV6-5, the J gene TRBJ2-7; 7 bases are shared with TRBD2. The CDR3 is 14 amino acids. Germline CDR1 is MNHEY and CDR2 is SVGAGI. V gave up 6 bases and J gave up 0 bases; unmatched junction bases: 5. The CDR3 spells CASRRGGSSYEQYF. DNA for the CDR3: TGTGCCAGCAGAAGGGGCGGGAGCTCCTACGAGCAGTACTTC.

This chain connects TRBV29-1 to TRBJ2-3; D is possibly TRBD2 (6 bases). Germline loops: CDR1 SQVTM, CDR2 ANQGSEA. V gave up 6 bases and J gave up 6 bases, with 19 bases separating them. This CDR3 region has 14 residues. The CDR3 coding sequence is TGCAGCGTCGCGGGACCGAAGGTCCCGGATACGCAGTATTTT. Its translation: CSVAGPKVPDTQYF.

The chain recombines TRBV5-5 with TRBJ2-5, with D possibly matching TRBD2 (6 bases). CDR1 is SGHKS, CDR2 YYEKEE, per germline (reference sequence). Trimming pared 0 bases from V and 6 bases from J, leaving 15 bases between. The CDR3 contains 15 residues. The CDR3 spells CASSLAGDFMKTQYF. The CDR3 bases are TGTGCCAGCAGCTTGGCGGGGGACTTTATGAAGACCCAGTACTTC.

The rearrangement uses TRBV10-3 and TRBJ1-2, with D uncertain. Trimming stripped 3 bases from V and 4 bases from J, with 12 bases between. Germline values: CDR1 ENHRY, CDR2 SYGVKD. The CDR3 runs 14 residues. The DNA for the CDR3 is TGTGCCATCAGTGAACGATCCGGACCCTATGGCTACACCTTC. Encoded protein: CAISERSGPYGYTF.

The rearrangement uses TRBV7-3 and TRBJ2-1, with D maybe TRBD2 (6 bases). CDR1 SGHTA and CDR2 FQGTGA come from the germline V gene. V dropped 5 bases and J dropped 5 bases, with 16 bases sitting between them. The CDR3 has 15 residues. The CDR3 is CASSRVGDLNNEQFF. CDR3 in DNA: TGTGCCAGCAGCCGGGTGGGGGACTTGAACAATGAGCAGTTCTTC.

The chain is built from TRBV7-3 and TRBJ2-7, with TRBD2 identical over 12 bases. The CDR3 covers 15 residues. V shed 5 bases, J shed 6 bases, and the junction held 8 bases outside the gene matches. The germline gives CDR1 SGHTA, CDR2 FQGTGA. CDR3 loop: CASSPGLAGSTEQYF. As DNA, the CDR3 is TGTGCCAGCAGCCCAGGACTAGCGGGATCCACCGAGCAGTACTTC.

V gene TRBV4-3 combines with J gene TRBJ2-4; D is uncertain. Germline CDR1 is LGHNA and CDR2 is YSLEER. The CDR3 totals 12 residues. V was shortened by 3 bases and J by 9 bases, with 9 bases between the two germline ends. The CDR3, as DNA: TGCGCCAGCAGCCAGGGGAAGGGCATTCAGTACTTC. As protein: CASSQGKGIQYF.

Notes on this clone: The identical CDR3 is also encoded by other nucleotide sequences in the sample. This chain joins TRBV5-1 and TRBJ2-1; D gene ambiguous. Trimming shortened V by 0 bases and J by 4 bases, and 8 bases separated the two germline ends. This CDR3 is 14 amino acids long. CDR1 is SGHRS, CDR2 YFSETQ, per germline. The CDR3 spells CASSLALGYNEQFF. CDR3 DNA sequence: TGCGCCAGCAGCTTGGCCTTGGGGTACAATGAGCAGTTCTTC.

This chain joins TRBV10-2 and TRBJ1-3; D possibly corresponds to TRBD1 (5 bases). CDR1 and CDR2 (germline): WSHSY, SAAADI. The V gene lost 7 bases and the J gene lost 4 bases, with 20 bases spanning the gap. CDR3 size: 16 residues. The chain's CDR3 is CASTFSGASEGNTIYF. CDR3 nucleotide sequence: TGCGCCAGCACTTTCTCCGGGGCCAGCGAGGGAAACACCATATATTTT.

This rearrangement joins TRBV2 to TRBJ2-7; D might be TRBD2 (6 bases). The CDR3 covers 14 residues. Trimming cost V 7 bases and J 3 bases, with 16 bases left between them. Germline CDR1 reads SNHLY; CDR2 reads FYNNEI. The CDR3 sequence is CASNIGGVFYEQYF. The CDR3 bases are TGTGCCAGCAATATTGGCGGGGTGTTCTACGAGCAGTACTTC.

This chain joins TRBV29-1 and TRBJ1-1; D is perhaps TRBD1 (5 bases). The length of the CDR3 is 14 residues. Germline CDR1 and CDR2: SQVTM and ANQGSEA. The germline V and J ends were trimmed by 7 bases and 0 bases, with 15 bases remaining between them. This CDR3 is CSGARQRMNTEAFF. CDR3 sequence (DNA): TGCAGCGGTGCTAGACAGCGAATGAACACTGAAGCTTTCTTT.

J is TRBJ2-3 and V is TRBV18; 8 nucleotides agree with TRBD1. The CDR3 extends over 14 amino acids. CDR1 KGHSH and CDR2 LQKENI come from the germline V gene. The junction had 7 bases not matched to a gene; V was cut back by 7 bases and J by 4 bases. CDR3 loop: CASCGQGMADTQYF. The CDR3 bases are TGTGCCAGCTGTGGACAGGGTATGGCAGATACGCAGTATTTT.

The chain employs TRBV30 and TRBJ2-2, with D tentatively TRBD2 (6 bases). Trimming took 1 base from V and 1 from J, leaving 10 bases between them. The CDR3 is 15 amino acids. Germline CDR1 reads GTSNPN; CDR2 reads SVGIG (reference sequence). In DNA, the CDR3 is TGTGCCTGGAGTGACGGGAGCCTGAACACCGGGGAGCTGTTTTTT. It specifies CAWSDGSLNTGELFF.

The chain couples TRBV5-4 to TRBJ2-1; TRBD2 agrees at 7 bases. Trimming took 6 bases from V and 2 from J; bases not matched to a gene: 11. Germline loops: CDR1 SGHNT, CDR2 YYREEE (reference sequence). The CDR3 extends over 16 amino acids. CDR3 bases: TGTGCCAGCAACAGCCAGCGGGATGTGGCCTACAATGAGCAGTTCTTC. Translation: CASNSQRDVAYNEQFF.

This CDR3 reads CASKIHGAEKLFF. DNA for the CDR3: TGTGCCAGCAAAATCCACGGGGCCGAAAAACTGTTTTTT. The chain combines TRBV28 with TRBJ1-4; perhaps TRBD1 as D (5 bases). Trimming removed 7 bases from V and 8 bases from J, with 14 bases in between. The CDR3 consists of 13 residues. CDR1 and CDR2 (germline): MDHEN, SYDVKM.

The chain carries TRBV10-3 and TRBJ1-5; maybe TRBD1 (5 bases). V was cut by 3 bases and J by 4 bases, with 13 bases left in between. This CDR3 has 15 residues. Looked up from germline, CDR1 is ENHRY and CDR2 is SYGVKD. The CDR3 bases are TGTGCCATCAGTGAAGGGGCGCGTAGTAATCAGCCCCAGCATTTT. This gives the protein CAISEGARSNQPQHF.

J is TRBJ2-7 and V is TRBV18; 7 positions agree with TRBD2. V was clipped by 3 bases and J by 2 bases; unmatched bases: 4. Germline V gives CDR1 KGHSH, CDR2 LQKENI. There are 14 residues in the CDR3. CDR3 sequence: CASSPSGVPYEQYF. The CDR3 bases are TGTGCCAGCTCACCCAGCGGGGTCCCCTACGAGCAGTACTTC.

The chain links TRBV5-4 to TRBJ2-2, with D perhaps matching TRBD1 or TRBD2 (7 bases each). CDR3 length equals 16 residues. Germline V lookup: CDR1 SGHNT, CDR2 YYREEE (reference sequence). Trimming pared 0 bases from V and 4 bases from J, leaving 13 bases between. The CDR3 bases are TGTGCCAGCAGCTTGGCCGGCAGGGGGGGCACCGGGGAGCTGTTTTTT. Residues: CASSLAGRGGTGELFF.

This chain connects TRBV11-2 to TRBJ2-1; 9 positions match TRBD2. CDR1 SGHAT and CDR2 FQNNGV come from the germline V gene. This CDR3 contains 17 residues. Germline trimming cut 3 bases from V and 8 bases from J; bases unmatched to any gene: 14. DNA of the CDR3: TGTGCCAGCAGCTTCGGTGGGTCTAGCGGGATAAGCTATGAGCAGTTCTTC. The encoded protein is CASSFGGSSGISYEQFF.

The V and J genes are TRBV7-2 and TRBJ2-3; unclear D gene. The CDR3 has 14 residues. The ends were cut back, 2 bases at V and 5 bases at J, with 11 bases in the middle. The germline CDR1 and CDR2 sequences are SGHTA and FQGNSA. The CDR3 here is CASSLRTVGDTQYF. The DNA for the CDR3 is TGTGCCAGCAGCTTAAGGACGGTCGGAGATACGCAGTATTTT.

This clone was found once. The same CDR3 arises from other DNA sequences in this sample as well. The rearrangement joins TRBV5-6 to TRBJ1-2; D gene ambiguous. With 0 bases removed from V and 1 base from J, the gap between germline ends came to 4 bases. The germline CDR1 and CDR2 sequences are SGHDT and YYEEEE. The CDR3 is made up of 13 amino acids. For the CDR3, the DNA is TGTGCCAGCAGCTTGGTAGATAACTATGGCTACACCTTC. Translation: CASSLVDNYGYTF. Filled out from reference TRBV5-6 and TRBJ1-2, the complete variable domain reads DAGVTQSPTHLIKTRGQQVTLRCSPKSGHDTVSWYQQALGQGPQFIFQYYEEEERQRGNFPDRFSGHQFPNYSSELNVNALLLGDSALYLCASSLVDNYGYTFGSGTRLTVV.

In regard to this clone: The sample carries other DNA sequences with the same CDR3. The J gene is TRBJ2-3, the V gene TRBV9; no reliable D call. Germline CDR1 SGDLS, CDR2 YYNGEE. Between the trimmed V and J ends, which lost 0 bases and 0 bases, there was a span of 2 bases. This CDR3 comprises 13 residues. The DNA for the CDR3 is TGTGCCAGCAGCGTAGAAAGCACAGATACGCAGTATTTT. Translation: CASSVESTDTQYF.

This chain joins TRBV7-2 and TRBJ1-3, with 7 bases identical to TRBD1. Trimming removed 5 bases from V and 0 bases from J; junction bases left unmatched: 7. The CDR3 is made up of 16 amino acids. Per germline, CDR1 SGHTA and CDR2 FQGNSA. CDR3 in DNA: TGTGCCAGCAGCCGAAGAGGACAGGCCTCTGGAAACACCATATATTTT. This codes for CASSRRGQASGNTIYF. Looking up the rest from reference TRBV7-2 and TRBJ1-3 gives the full variable domain: GAGVSQSPSNKVTEKGKDVELRCDPISGHTALYWYRQSLGQGLEFLIYFQGNSAPDKSGLPSDRFSAERTGGSVSTLTIQRTQQEDSAVYLCASSRRGQASGNTIYFGEGSWLTVV.